The next 28 T cell receptor beta chains were all read from a single sample in a study of blood T cells in healthy people across ages. A J-beta primer mix and a sample-barcoded 5' primer were used in a second PCR of roughly 6 to 12 cycles. TCRdb called the 5' RACE reads again in MiXCR, with one record for every CDR3 protein. The sample comprises hundreds of thousands of distinct CDR3 sequences, more than 20% of which are singletons, and around 10% rests with the top ten. A further study also used this sample, focusing on T cells of mothers and their children.

The material sequenced was blood. The receptor source for this set is a boy younger than 18 in good health.

The table lists this clonotype with a few counts. The genes are TRBV20-1 and TRBJ2-4; the match to TRBD1 covers 12 bases. Unmatched junction bases numbered 4, after V lost 0 bases and J lost 7 bases. Germline V gene data show CDR1 as DFQATT and CDR2 as SNEGSKA (reference sequence). The CDR3 spans 15 residues. CDR3 bases: TGCAGTGCTAGAGATATCGGGACAGGGGGCAACATTCAGTACTTC. This encodes CSARDIGTGGNIQYF.

This clonotype has just a few counts. The chain combines TRBV6-2 or TRBV6-3 with TRBJ1-4, with D perhaps TRBD1 (6 bases). Per germline, CDR1 MNHEY and CDR2 SVGEGT. The CDR3 spans 15 residues. The V end lost 4 bases, the J end lost 2 bases, and 11 bases lay between the germline ends. The CDR3 nucleotides are TGTGCCAGCAGTTCAGGGGTAACGACTAATGAAAAACTGTTTTTT. Translating gives CASSSGVTTNEKLFF.

The V and J genes are TRBV2 and TRBJ2-1; tentative D call: TRBD2 (6 bases). This CDR3 is 13 amino acids long. The V gene's germline CDR1 is SNHLY and CDR2 FYNNEI. Trimming shortened V by 4 bases and J by 8 bases, and 12 bases separated the two germline ends. CDR3 sequence (DNA): TGTGCCAGCAGTGCTGGGGGAGGCTATGAGCAGTTCTTC. It translates to CASSAGGGYEQFF.

This clonotype came up many times. The chain recombines TRBV12-3 or TRBV12-4 with TRBJ1-1, with D maybe TRBD1 (6 bases). This CDR3 has 14 residues. Trimming cost V 7 bases and J 4 bases, with 16 bases left between them. The CDR3 nucleotides are TGTGCCAGCAATCGCCGGGGGGCCCTCACTGAAGCTTTCTTT. Translation gives CASNRRGALTEAFF.

The rearrangement uses TRBV5-5 and TRBJ2-5; D unresolved. The DNA end favors TRBJ2-1, so the J call may be wrong. Germline lookup yields CDR1 SGHKS and CDR2 YYEKEE (reference sequence). This CDR3 comprises 17 residues. The CDR3: CASSFLNNSRPYNEQFF. The CDR3 DNA follows: TGTGCCAGCAGCTTTTTGAATAACTCAAGACCTTACAATGAGCAGTTCTTC.

This chain uses TRBV20-1 with TRBJ1-5; 7 nucleotides align to TRBD1. Germline trimming cut 0 bases from V and 11 bases from J; bases unmatched to any gene: 10. The length of the CDR3 is 14 residues. Germline V gene lookup returns CDR1 DFQATT and CDR2 SNEGSKA (reference sequence). CDR3 sequence reads: CSARDPAGGSTQHF. The CDR3 bases are TGCAGTGCTAGAGACCCCGCAGGGGGGTCGACCCAGCATTTT.

This sequence joins TRBV7-2 and TRBJ1-3; D is perhaps TRBD1 (6 bases). V was pared by 5 bases and J by 3 bases, with 11 bases between. The length of the CDR3 is 14 residues. The germline V gene encodes CDR1 SGHTA and CDR2 FQGNSA. CDR3 DNA: TGTGCCAGCAGCCAACAGGGTTTTGGAAACACCATATATTTT. Protein: CASSQQGFGNTIYF. Full variable domain (missing parts from reference TRBV7-2 and TRBJ1-3): GAGVSQSPSNKVTEKGKDVELRCDPISGHTALYWYRQSLGQGLEFLIYFQGNSAPDKSGLPSDRFSAERTGGSVSTLTIQRTQQEDSAVYLCASSQQGFGNTIYFGEGSWLTVV.

CDR3 loop: CSVYTGRVYYGYTF. The CDR3 nucleotides are TGCAGCGTTTATACAGGCAGAGTGTACTATGGCTACACCTTC. The J gene is TRBJ1-2, the V gene TRBV29-1; D possibly corresponds to TRBD1 (5 bases). The CDR3 loop spans 14 amino acids. Germline V gene lookup returns CDR1 SQVTM and CDR2 ANQGSEA. V was shortened by 5 bases and J by 3 bases, with 16 bases between the two germline ends.

This clonotype was observed a handful of times. At one boundary the junction diverges from the germline segment, which might be a read error. The chain links TRBV7-2 to TRBJ2-7; D possibly corresponds to TRBD1 (6 bases). From germline, CDR1 is SGHTA and CDR2 FQGNSA. The CDR3 extends over 11 amino acids. Here the CDR3 reads CAGSSIRGAYF. DNA of the CDR3: TGTGCCGGCAGCTCGATCAGGGGCGCGTACTTC. The whole variable domain, remainder taken from reference TRBV7-2 and TRBJ2-7, is GAGVSQSPSNKVTEKGKDVELRCDPISGHTALYWYRQSLGQGLEFLIYFQGNSAPDKSGLPSDRFSAERTGGSVSTLTIQRTQQEDSAVYLCAGSSIRGAYFGPGTRLTVT.

This clonotype turned up a few times. The chain recombines TRBV4-3 with TRBJ2-1; D is ambiguous. This CDR3 region has 17 residues. Germline CDR1 LGHNA, CDR2 YSLEER. V was cut by 0 bases and J by 0 bases, with 12 bases left in between. The CDR3 reads CASSQDPGHSSYNEQFF. For the CDR3, the DNA is TGCGCCAGCAGCCAAGACCCAGGCCATAGCTCCTACAATGAGCAGTTCTTC.

The rearrangement joins TRBV5-1 to TRBJ2-2; D is uncertain. The CDR3 consists of 12 residues. V lost 1 base to trimming and J lost 8 bases, with 6 bases between them. Germline lookup yields CDR1 SGHRS and CDR2 YFSETQ. The CDR3 nucleotides are TGCGCCAGCAGCTTGTTCGGTGGGGAGCTGTTTTTT. Its translation: CASSLFGGELFF.

The genes are TRBV6-5 and TRBJ2-1, with 10 bases that match TRBD2. This CDR3 has 17 residues. Germline-derived CDR1 and CDR2 are MNHEY and SVGAGI. Germline trimming cut 0 bases from V and 6 bases from J; bases unmatched to any gene: 8. The chain's CDR3 is CASSYSTGLAEGNEQFF. CDR3 in DNA: TGTGCCAGCAGTTACTCAACTGGACTAGCGGAGGGCAATGAGCAGTTCTTC.

This chain joins TRBV27 and TRBJ2-5; D assignment may be TRBD1 or TRBD2 (5 bases each). Germline V gene data show CDR1 as MNHEY and CDR2 as SMNVEV (reference sequence). The CDR3 contains 15 residues. V gave up 2 bases and J gave up 5 bases, with 15 bases separating them. CDR3 DNA: TGTGCCAGCAGTTTAGGGGGTCGTAACGGGGAGACCCAGTACTTC. As protein: CASSLGGRNGETQYF.

In this sample, this clonotype turned up many times. V usage is TRBV7-2 and J usage is TRBJ2-7, with D possibly matching TRBD1 (5 bases). Between the trimmed V and J ends, which lost 3 bases and 4 bases, there was a span of 10 bases. The V gene's germline CDR1 is SGHTA and CDR2 FQGNSA. This CDR3 contains 13 residues. The CDR3 DNA is TGTGCCAGCAGCTTTCTCAGGGAATACGAGCAGTACTTC. As protein: CASSFLREYEQYF.

The gene calls are TRBV5-6 and TRBJ2-3; possibly TRBD2 for D (7 bases). The CDR3 runs to 16 residues. V shed 2 bases and J shed 2 bases, with 15 bases lying between them. Germline V gene data show CDR1 as SGHDT and CDR2 as YYEEEE. The CDR3 loop reads CASSFNLAGATDTQYF. The CDR3 DNA sequence: TGTGCCAGCAGCTTTAACTTGGCGGGGGCCACAGATACGCAGTATTTT.

This clonotype was seen a handful of times. This chain connects TRBV27 to TRBJ2-7, with TRBD2 identical over 8 bases. Trimming removed 6 bases from V and 0 bases from J; junction bases left unmatched: 7. CDR3 length: 15 amino acids. Germline-derived CDR1 and CDR2 are MNHEY and SMNVEV (reference sequence). CDR3 region: CASSYSGVSSYEQYF. The CDR3 bases are TGTGCCAGCAGCTATAGCGGGGTTTCCTCCTACGAGCAGTACTTC.

This clonotype has a handful of counts. This sequence joins TRBV29-1 and TRBJ1-2, with D hard to call. Germline lookup yields CDR1 SQVTM and CDR2 ANQGSEA. The CDR3 is 13 amino acids. The V end was cut by 3 bases, the J end by 2 bases, with 10 bases between. Here the CDR3 reads CSVEYVGNYGYTF. For the CDR3, the DNA is TGCAGCGTTGAGTACGTGGGAAACTATGGCTACACCTTC.

This clonotype was seen a handful of times. This chain links TRBV2 with TRBJ1-6; D uncertain. From germline, CDR1 is SNHLY and CDR2 FYNNEI. CDR3 length equals 12 residues. Trimming pared 8 bases from V and 5 bases from J, leaving 7 bases between. CDR3 loop: CASEADNSPLHF. In DNA, the CDR3 is TGTGCCAGCGAAGCAGATAATTCACCCCTCCACTTT. The whole variable domain, filled in from reference TRBV2 and TRBJ1-6, reads EPEVTQTPSHQVTQMGQEVILRCVPISNHLYFYWYRQILGQKVEFLVSFYNNEISEKSEIFDDQFSVERPDGSNFTLKIRSTKLEDSAMYFCASEADNSPLHFGNGTRLTVT.

This clonotype was picked up one time. This chain joins TRBV12-3 or TRBV12-4 and TRBJ1-2, with 8 bases identical to TRBD1. With 4 bases clipped from V and 5 bases from J, the junction kept 9 bases outside the gene matches. This CDR3 is 15 amino acids long. CDR3 amino acids: CASSSSTGVRYGYTF. CDR3 DNA sequence: TGTGCCAGCAGTTCCTCGACAGGGGTACGATATGGCTACACCTTC.

In this sample, this clonotype turned up a few times. The chain has TRBV6-5 and TRBJ2-5; no firm D call. There are 14 residues in the CDR3. V lost 0 bases, J lost 11 bases, and 16 bases lay in between. Germline V lookup: CDR1 MNHEY, CDR2 SVGAGI. The CDR3 protein is CASSYSTSRLEQYF. Written as DNA, the CDR3 is TGTGCCAGCAGTTACTCCACATCCAGGTTGGAGCAGTACTTC.

V gene TRBV6-1 combines with J gene TRBJ1-4; TRBD1 might be the D (6 bases). Germline lookup yields CDR1 MNHNS and CDR2 SASEGT. CDR3 length: 15 residues. The V end lost 0 bases, the J end lost 6 bases, and 11 bases lay between the germline ends. The CDR3: CASSEARGLDEKLFF. CDR3 nucleotide sequence: TGTGCCAGCAGTGAAGCGAGGGGGTTGGATGAAAAACTGTTTTTT.

The J gene is TRBJ1-5, the V gene TRBV28; D is uncertain. Between the trimmed V and J ends, which lost 6 bases and 0 bases, there was a span of 18 bases. There are 17 residues in the CDR3. The germline V gene has CDR1 MDHEN and CDR2 SYDVKM. The CDR3 sequence: CASRLANGPASNQPQHF. CDR3 bases: TGTGCCAGCAGACTTGCCAACGGTCCAGCTAGCAATCAGCCCCAGCATTTT.

The chain combines TRBV12-5 with TRBJ2-7; tentatively, D is TRBD2 (5 bases). The CDR3 spans 14 residues. From germline, CDR1 is LGHNT and CDR2 FRNRAP. The V and J ends lost 5 bases and 12 bases respectively, with 23 bases between them. The DNA of the CDR3 is TGTGCTAGTGGTCATCCAGCCGCGGTCGGGGTTCGGTACTTC. Residues: CASGHPAAVGVRYF.

This clonotype has a handful of counts. The V call is TRBV29-1, the J call TRBJ2-3; tentative D call: TRBD1 (6 bases). CDR3 size: 14 residues. Trimming left V 5 bases short and J 0 bases short, with 12 bases between. Germline-derived CDR1 and CDR2 are SQVTM and ANQGSEA. The CDR3 region has the DNA TGCAGCGTTAACCGGGACACCAGCACAGATACGCAGTATTTT. As protein: CSVNRDTSTDTQYF.

CDR3 coding DNA: TGCGCCAGCAGCCAATCGACAATTAACTACAATGAGCAGTTCTTC. As protein: CASSQSTINYNEQFF. V and J are TRBV4-3 and TRBJ2-1, with D uncertain. CDR3 length equals 15 residues. CDR1 is LGHNA, CDR2 YSLEER, per germline. The V and J ends lost 2 bases and 3 bases respectively, with 11 bases between them.

V is TRBV4-3 and J is TRBJ2-1, with 8 bases that match TRBD1. The CDR3 length is 16 residues. V lost 0 bases, J lost 6 bases, and 7 bases stayed unmatched. From germline, CDR1 is LGHNA and CDR2 YSLEER. CDR3 in DNA: TGCGCCAGCAGCCAAGAACGAGACAGGGGAATCAATGAGCAGTTCTTC. Translating it yields CASSQERDRGINEQFF.

V usage is TRBV7-9 and J usage is TRBJ1-6, with D perhaps matching TRBD1 (5 bases). The germline V gene encodes CDR1 SEHNR and CDR2 FQNEAQ (reference sequence). V lost 8 bases to trimming and J lost 10 bases, with 18 bases between them. The CDR3 has 14 amino acids. This CDR3 reads CASGGMGVKSPLHF. Written as DNA, the CDR3 is TGTGCCAGCGGGGGAATGGGGGTAAAGTCACCCCTCCACTTT. The variable domain in full, completed from reference TRBV7-9 and TRBJ1-6, reads DTGVSQNPRHKITKRGQNVTFRCDPISEHNRLYWYRQTLGQGPEFLTYFQNEAQLEKSRLLSDRFSAERPKGSFSTLEIQRTEQGDSAMYLCASGGMGVKSPLHFGNGTRLTVT.

This clonotype has at least ten counts. This chain joins TRBV7-2 and TRBJ1-4; TRBD1 agrees at 10 bases. The trim removed 1 base at V and 8 bases at J, leaving 4 bases unmatched. The CDR3 consists of 15 residues. The germline gives CDR1 SGHTA, CDR2 FQGNSA. The CDR3 sequence: CASSLGQGAQEKLFF. The DNA of the CDR3 is TGTGCCAGCAGCTTAGGACAGGGGGCGCAGGAAAAACTGTTTTTT.